This TCR beta chain is from a study of sequential checkpoint blockade in melanoma. Study details: Arm A got nivolumab then ipilimumab; arm B the reverse, 1:1.

Treatment specified: randomized to nivolumab then ipilimumab (arm A) or the reverse (arm B). None of the patients previously received DNA-damaging chemotherapy. Live CD3+CD8+ CD19− CD56− cells were sorted from PBMCs. Assay: immunoSEQ multiplex PCR; the TCRdb copy retains only in-frame clones and omits some. The sample lists fewer than 50,000 clones, around nine tenths occurring once. This CDR3 region has 13 residues. The germline gives CDR1 MNHEY, CDR2 SMNVEV (reference sequence). V shed 3 bases and J shed 4 bases, with 9 bases lying between them. This material consisted of CD8+ T cells sorted from blood (inferred from file names), taken from a patient given nivolumab and ipilimumab in sequence. The TCR comes from a human donor with melanoma. The chain employs TRBV27 and TRBJ1-1, with unresolved D. The CDR3 coding sequence is TGTGCCAGCAGTTTCACAGCTGCCACTGAAGCTTTCTTT. Its protein is CASSFTAATEAFF.